Shown below are 26 T cell receptor beta chains from a single sample sequenced in a study of lymphopenia after photon versus proton radiotherapy. Here immunoSEQ multiplex PCR was the method, and the copy in TCRdb shows in-frame clones only, minus some. The sample lists about 26,000 clones; more than 80% were seen once. The source material was peripheral blood, sampled from a patient treated with photon-based radiotherapy. The origin of the receptors is a man aged 25-40 years with gastric cancer.

This clone was detected only a few times. The chain joins TRBV7-9 to TRBJ2-7; 11 bases map to TRBD1. Germline lookup yields CDR1 SEHNR and CDR2 FQNEAQ (reference sequence). The CDR3 runs to 15 residues. The junction had 6 bases not matched to a gene; V was cut back by 5 bases and J by 3 bases. CDR3 amino acids: CASSATGTGGYEQYF. The CDR3, as DNA: TGTGCCAGCAGCGCAACCGGGACAGGGGGCTACGAGCAGTACTTC. Complete variable domain (other parts from reference TRBV7-9 and TRBJ2-7): DTGVSQNPRHKITKRGQNVTFRCDPISEHNRLYWYRQTLGQGPEFLTYFQNEAQLEKSRLLSDRFSAERPKGSFSTLEIQRTEQGDSAMYLCASSATGTGGYEQYFGPGTRLTVT.

The sample holds a few counts of this clone. The chain employs TRBV4-1 and TRBJ1-5; no reliable D call. This CDR3 is built from 15 residues. Per the germline V gene, CDR1 is MGHRA and CDR2 is YSYEKL. V lost 1 base to trimming and J lost 6 bases, with 13 bases between them. As DNA, the CDR3 is TGCGCCAGCAGCCAAGGCTTCCTGGGAGGTCAGCCCCAGCATTTT. Translated: CASSQGFLGGQPQHF.

This clone qualifies as hyperexpanded. The rearrangement links TRBV9 to TRBJ1-1; no firm D call. V lost 3 bases, J lost 2 bases, and 5 bases lay in between. In germline, CDR1 is SGDLS, CDR2 YYNGEE. There are 12 residues in the CDR3. Here the CDR3 reads CASSGANTEAFF. In nucleotides, the CDR3 is TGTGCCAGCAGCGGCGCCAACACTGAAGCTTTCTTT.

V gene TRBV29-1 combines with J gene TRBJ1-1, with 10 positions matching TRBD1. CDR3 length: 16 amino acids. V shed 1 base and J 4 bases; nucleotides not matched to a gene: 9. The germline CDR1 and CDR2 sequences are SQVTM and ANQGSEA. The CDR3 DNA reads as TGCAGCGTTGAAGCAGCAGGACAGGGGGTGATCACTGAAGCTTTCTTT. This sequence encodes CSVEAAGQGVITEAFF.

V and J are TRBV6-1 and TRBJ1-2, with D unclear. Germline CDR1 reads MNHNS; CDR2 reads SASEGT. Trimming took 6 bases from V and 2 from J, leaving 7 bases between them. CDR3 size: 12 residues. CDR3 amino acids: CASSRDNYGYTF. The DNA for the CDR3 is TGTGCCAGCAGCCGTGACAACTATGGCTACACCTTC.

The gene calls are TRBV18 and TRBJ2-5; D uncertain. Germline CDR1 reads KGHSH; CDR2 reads LQKENI. The CDR3 is made up of 14 amino acids. Trimming pared 5 bases from V and 0 bases from J, leaving 10 bases between. DNA for the CDR3: TGTGCCAGCTCAAGCAGCAACAACCAAGAGACCCAGTACTTC. It specifies CASSSSNNQETQYF.

This rearrangement joins TRBV4-2 to TRBJ2-5; 10 bases map to TRBD2. The CDR3 consists of 16 residues. After removal of 2 bases from V and 5 bases from J, the junction contained 8 bases not matched to a gene. In germline, CDR1 is LGHNA, CDR2 YNFKEQ. As DNA, the CDR3 is TGTGCCAGCAGCCAAAGTATAGCGGGAGGAGGGGAGACCCAGTACTTC. It specifies CASSQSIAGGGETQYF.

This rearrangement joins TRBV27 to TRBJ1-1, with D possibly matching TRBD1 (6 bases). The germline CDR1 and CDR2 sequences are MNHEY and SMNVEV (reference sequence). The CDR3 runs 11 residues. V lost 6 bases, J lost 4 bases, and 6 bases lay in between. The CDR3 nucleotides are TGTGCCAGCAGCAGGGGCACTGAAGCTTTCTTT. This translates into CASSRGTEAFF.

The CDR3 nucleotides are TGTGCCAGCAGCTTATCATATCGCAAAGCTTGGACTAACTATGGCTACACCTTC. It translates to CASSLSYRKAWTNYGYTF. This chain uses TRBV7-8 with TRBJ1-2; no reliable D call. CDR3 size: 18 residues. With 2 bases removed from V and 0 bases from J, the gap between germline ends came to 19 bases. From germline, CDR1 is SGHVS and CDR2 FQNEAQ.

The rearrangement links TRBV7-9 to TRBJ1-6, with D possibly matching TRBD1 (5 bases). With 3 bases removed from V and 4 bases from J, the gap between germline ends came to 16 bases. CDR3 size: 17 residues. Germline lookup yields CDR1 SEHNR and CDR2 FQNEAQ (reference sequence). The CDR3 region has the DNA TGTGCCAGCAGCTTCACGGCGGGGCTTAGGTATAATTCACCCCTCCACTTT. Encoded protein: CASSFTAGLRYNSPLHF.

The chain links TRBV7-3 to TRBJ2-2; D possibly corresponds to TRBD2 (5 bases). Germline V lookup: CDR1 SGHTA, CDR2 FQGTGA. This CDR3 spans 14 amino acids. The V end lost 1 base, the J end lost 4 bases, and 7 bases lay between the germline ends. Here the CDR3 DNA reads TGTGCCAGCAGCTTAAACGGGGTCACCGGGGAGCTGTTTTTT. It yields the protein CASSLNGVTGELFF.

The chain joins TRBV6-5 to TRBJ2-7, with 9 nucleotides matching TRBD1. CDR3 size: 15 residues. With 6 bases clipped from V and 2 bases from J, the junction kept 8 bases outside the gene matches. Per the germline V gene, CDR1 is MNHEY and CDR2 is SVGAGI. CDR3 protein: CASSREGTGPYEQYF. CDR3 DNA: TGTGCCAGCAGCCGGGAAGGGACAGGGCCCTACGAGCAGTACTTC.

The V call is TRBV7-2, the J call TRBJ2-7; TRBD2 matches 15 bases. Germline-derived CDR1 and CDR2 are SGHTA and FQGNSA. The CDR3 is made up of 15 amino acids. V gave up 1 base and J gave up 10 bases; unmatched junction bases: 5. The DNA for the CDR3 is TGTGCCAGCAGCTTAGGGACTAGCGGGAGGGGGGGCCAGTACTTC. Translated, it gives CASSLGTSGRGGQYF.

The rearrangement uses TRBV7-6 and TRBJ1-4; possible D gene TRBD1, 5 bases. Deletions cut 4 bases from V and 8 bases from J, with 8 bases between. Germline CDR1 reads SGHVS; CDR2 reads FNYEAQ. CDR3 length: 12 amino acids. The CDR3 DNA is TGTGCCAGCAGCTCGGACACGGAAAAACTGTTTTTT. Protein: CASSSDTEKLFF.

The chain carries TRBV5-5 and TRBJ1-1; D call uncertain. V lost 5 bases and J 1 base, leaving 6 bases between the germline ends. In germline, CDR1 is SGHKS, CDR2 YYEKEE (reference sequence). The CDR3 sequence is 12 residues long. CDR3 coding DNA: TGTGCCAGCAGAATAGAGAACACTGAAGCTTTCTTT. Protein sequence: CASRIENTEAFF.

The V call is TRBV11-2, the J call TRBJ1-5; D remains unclear. V was shortened by 3 bases and J by 4 bases, with 7 bases between the two germline ends. The V gene's germline CDR1 is SGHAT and CDR2 FQNNGV. This CDR3 has 13 amino acids. This chain's CDR3 is CASSLDGNQPQHF. The CDR3 bases are TGTGCCAGCAGCTTGGACGGAAATCAGCCCCAGCATTTT. The full variable domain, with the rest looked up from reference TRBV11-2 and TRBJ1-5, is EAGVAQSPRYKIIEKRQSVAFWCNPISGHATLYWYQQILGQGPKLLIQFQNNGVVDDSQLPKDRFSAERLKGVDSTLKIQPAKLEDSAVYLCASSLDGNQPQHFGDGTRLSIL.

Worth noting for this clone: One end of the junction does not line up with germline, which may come from a read error. The V gene is TRBV10-3, the J gene TRBJ2-1; 9 bases fit TRBD2. CDR1 is ENHRY and CDR2 is SYGVKD in the germline V gene. The CDR3 is 16 residues long. The CDR3 DNA reads as TGTGCCATCAGTGAGTCTTCTAGCGGGACGTACAGTGAGCAGTTCTTC. This codes for CAISESSSGTYSEQFF.

J is TRBJ1-1 and V is TRBV19, with D unresolved. The ends were cut back, 5 bases at V and 3 bases at J, with 10 bases in the middle. The CDR3 runs to 13 residues. In germline, CDR1 is LNHDA, CDR2 SQIVND (reference sequence). CDR3 sequence: CASSPGEDTEAFF. CDR3 coding DNA: TGTGCCAGTAGTCCCGGGGAGGACACTGAAGCTTTCTTT.

The genes are TRBV5-1 and TRBJ2-4, with TRBD1 matching over 7 bases. This CDR3 has 14 residues. The V gene end was trimmed by 4 bases and the J gene end by 5 bases; junction bases not matched to a gene: 6. Per the germline V gene, CDR1 is SGHRS and CDR2 is YFSETQ. In DNA form, the CDR3 reads TGCGCCAGCAGCCCGGGACAGAGAGAAAACATTCAGTACTTC. Its protein product is CASSPGQRENIQYF.

This clone showed up just a few times. The chain joins TRBV6-5 to TRBJ1-1; 7 positions agree with TRBD1. The germline V gene has CDR1 MNHEY and CDR2 SVGAGI. The CDR3 covers 12 residues. Losses at the gene ends were 4 bases for V and 10 bases for J; bases not matched to a gene: 6. CDR3 sequence: CASSLGGRAAFF. The CDR3 nucleotides are TGTGCCAGCAGTTTAGGGGGCAGGGCAGCTTTCTTT.

The rearrangement uses TRBV11-2 and TRBJ2-7; the match to TRBD2 covers 16 bases. The CDR3 consists of 16 residues. Germline V lookup: CDR1 SGHAT, CDR2 FQNNGV. V dropped 5 bases and J dropped 4; count of bases not matched to a gene: 5. CDR3: CASSLGLAGGRYEQYF. In DNA, the CDR3 is TGTGCCAGCAGCCTGGGACTAGCGGGAGGGCGGTACGAGCAGTACTTC.

V and J are TRBV13 and TRBJ2-1; D assignment may be TRBD1 or TRBD2 (5 bases each). V was trimmed by 5 bases and J by 4 bases, leaving 12 bases between them. The CDR3 consists of 14 residues. Germline V lookup: CDR1 PRHDT, CDR2 FYEKMQ (reference sequence). The CDR3, as DNA: TGTGCCAGCAGCCCGCCGGGACCTTACAATGAGCAGTTCTTC. Translated, it gives CASSPPGPYNEQFF.

The rearrangement uses TRBV4-3 and TRBJ2-2; unclear D gene. The CDR3 totals 15 residues. The V end lost 1 base, the J end lost 1 base, and 7 bases lay between the germline ends. The germline CDR1 and CDR2 sequences are LGHNA and YSLEER. DNA of the CDR3: TGCGCCAGCAGCCAAGCTCCGGGGAACACCGGGGAGCTGTTTTTT. It encodes CASSQAPGNTGELFF.

The chain couples TRBV27 to TRBJ2-5; tentative D call: TRBD2 (5 bases). Per the germline V gene, CDR1 is MNHEY and CDR2 is SMNVEV (reference sequence). Trimming took off 6 bases at V and 7 bases at J, with 18 bases between the two ends. This CDR3 spans 14 amino acids. CDR3 sequence: CASSPDEGGRTQYF. CDR3 nucleotides: TGTGCCAGCAGCCCCGATGAGGGTGGTAGGACCCAGTACTTC.

The chain uses TRBV2 and TRBJ2-7, with TRBD2 matching 7 bases. Germline trimming cut 1 base from V and 8 bases from J; bases unmatched to any gene: 11. CDR1 SNHLY and CDR2 FYNNEI come from the germline V gene. The CDR3 is 15 amino acids. The CDR3: CASSEGWAGTTQQYF. CDR3 bases: TGTGCCAGCAGTGAAGGATGGGCGGGGACTACTCAGCAGTACTTC.

The chain has TRBV18 and TRBJ2-3; 7 nucleotides align to TRBD2. V lost 1 base to trimming and J lost 2 bases; unmatched junction nucleotides: 21. The CDR3 extends over 21 amino acids. CDR1 and CDR2 (germline): KGHSH, LQKENI. CDR3 amino acids: CASSPQFRPTQSGTSTDTQYF. The DNA of the CDR3 is TGTGCCAGCTCACCACAGTTTAGGCCCACACAAAGCGGGACGTCCACAGATACGCAGTATTTT.